The next 5 T cell receptor beta chains were all read from a single sample in a study of shared clonotypes between healthy human individuals. The assay was immunoSEQ multiplex PCR, and TCRdb's table has in-frame clones only and misses some. Altogether millions of clones are present, more than 85% being singletons, with the ten largest covering around 0.4%. The sample taken for sequencing was naive CD4+ T cells from PBMCs. Specified subset: CD45RA+ positively selected. These receptors were collected from a man between 18 and 29 years old in good health. Some clones in this sample may be carry-over from other donors' samples.

This chain links TRBV2 with TRBJ1-2; the D is unclear. Germline CDR1 is SNHLY and CDR2 is FYNNEI. The CDR3 has 12 residues. V lost 8 bases and J lost 5, with 12 bases in between. Written as DNA, the CDR3 is TGTGCCAGCTCGGGGAGGGCATATGGCTACACCTTC. Amino acid sequence: CASSGRAYGYTF.

This clone was detected only a few times. The rearrangement uses TRBV9 and TRBJ1-1; no clear D gene. The CDR3 has 14 amino acids. The germline V gene encodes CDR1 SGDLS and CDR2 YYNGEE. V was trimmed by 3 bases and J by 0 bases, leaving 9 bases between them. CDR3 DNA sequence: TGTGCCAGCAGCGAAAGTCCCATGAACACTGAAGCTTTCTTT. Amino acid sequence: CASSESPMNTEAFF.

This chain uses TRBV5-1 with TRBJ1-3; D is possibly TRBD1 (5 bases). The CDR3 sequence is 16 residues long. V was shortened by 1 base and J by 3 bases, with 14 bases between the two germline ends. From germline, CDR1 is SGHRS and CDR2 YFSETQ. The CDR3 here is CASSLSWGGLGNTIYF. Here the CDR3 DNA reads TGCGCCAGCAGCTTGAGTTGGGGCGGACTTGGAAACACCATATATTTT.

The chain recombines TRBV5-4 with TRBJ2-7; D might be TRBD2 (7 bases). Germline V gene sequence: CDR1 SGHNT, CDR2 YYREEE (reference sequence). The CDR3 totals 17 residues. With 0 bases removed from V and 0 bases from J, the gap between germline ends came to 16 bases. The CDR3: CASSLGRGGPSSYEQYF. DNA of the CDR3: TGTGCCAGCAGCTTGGGGCGCGGGGGCCCCAGCTCCTACGAGCAGTACTTC.

V and J are TRBV4-2 and TRBJ2-1; D is undetermined. Germline V lookup: CDR1 LGHNA, CDR2 YNFKEQ. The CDR3 has 16 residues. Between the trimmed V and J ends, which lost 7 bases and 0 bases, there was a span of 16 bases. This chain's CDR3 is CASTYGLHPSYNEQFF. The CDR3 DNA follows: TGTGCCAGCACCTACGGCCTACACCCCTCCTACAATGAGCAGTTCTTC.